The rows below give T cell receptor beta chains drawn from one sample of a study of T cell responses to AZD1222 COVID-19 vaccine. Clones were sequenced by immunoSEQ multiplex PCR, and TCRdb holds only the in-frame ones, with some missing. Among approximately 120,000 clones listed, around 85% were seen once. Sequenced material: peripheral blood, taken 28 days after the second AZD1222 dose. These TCRs come from an adult who received the AZD1222 COVID-19 vaccine. Each CDR3 is given with its conserved first and last residue. The order of the fields is D gene, J gene, clone size, V gene, CDR3 DNA, CDR3 protein. The D gene is left open where the match is weak. Size is stated for part of the rows, as once, few or many counts, or as a class when the clone is expanded.

D gene: -; J gene: TRBJ2-4; clone size: -; V gene: TRBV4-1; CDR3 DNA: TGCGCCAGCAGCCAGGGTATAGGGTTCAATGGGGACATTCAGTACTTC; CDR3 protein: CASSQGIGFNGDIQYF
D gene: -; J gene: TRBJ1-4; clone size: -; V gene: TRBV3-1/TRBV3-2; CDR3 DNA: TGTGCCAGCAGCCGATACAGTGGCCAGGCTAATGAAAAACTGTTTTTT; CDR3 protein: CASSRYSGQANEKLFF
D gene: -; J gene: TRBJ2-7; clone size: once; V gene: TRBV5-4; CDR3 DNA: TGTGCCAGCAGCTTGGGGGTGGACGAGAGCTACGAGCAGTACTTC; CDR3 protein: CASSLGVDESYEQYF
D gene: -; J gene: TRBJ2-2; clone size: -; V gene: TRBV25-1; CDR3 DNA: TGTGCCAGCCCAACGGGTCAGAACACCGGGGAGCTGTTTTTT; CDR3 protein: CASPTGQNTGELFF
D gene: -; J gene: TRBJ1-6; clone size: -; V gene: TRBV6-5; CDR3 DNA: TGTGCCAGCAGTCAGGGGAATTCACCCCTCCACTTT; CDR3 protein: CASSQGNSPLHF
D gene: -; J gene: TRBJ1-6; clone size: -; V gene: TRBV28; CDR3 DNA: TGTGCCAGCAGTTTAATTCAGGTTAATTCACCCCTCCACTTT; CDR3 protein: CASSLIQVNSPLHF
D gene: TRBD1; J gene: TRBJ1-1; clone size: -; V gene: TRBV19; CDR3 DNA: TGTGCCAGTAGTATTGGGACAGGGGGGCATACTGAAGCTTTCTTT; CDR3 protein: CASSIGTGGHTEAFF
D gene: -; J gene: TRBJ1-1; clone size: -; V gene: TRBV28; CDR3 DNA: TGTGCCAGCTTCTCATATACGAACACTGAAGCTTTCTTT; CDR3 protein: CASFSYTNTEAFF
D gene: -; J gene: TRBJ1-4; clone size: -; V gene: TRBV6-5; CDR3 DNA: TGTGCCAGCACTCCGGGAACTGCAACTAATGAAAAACTGTTTTTT; CDR3 protein: CASTPGTATNEKLFF
D gene: -; J gene: TRBJ1-5; clone size: -; V gene: TRBV6-5; CDR3 DNA: TGTGCCAGCAAAGCAGGGTCCCCGACCAATCAGCCCCAGCATTTT; CDR3 protein: CASKAGSPTNQPQHF
D gene: TRBD1; J gene: TRBJ2-1; clone size: -; V gene: TRBV4-1; CDR3 DNA: TGCGCCAGCAGCCAAGGGCAGGGGGCCAACAATGAGCAGTTCTTC; CDR3 protein: CASSQGQGANNEQFF
D gene: -; J gene: TRBJ1-1; clone size: -; V gene: TRBV11-3; CDR3 DNA: TGTGCCAGCAGCGAACAAGGAGAGAACACTGAAGCTTTCTTT; CDR3 protein: CASSEQGENTEAFF
D gene: TRBD1; J gene: TRBJ2-2; clone size: few; V gene: TRBV6-2/TRBV6-3; CDR3 DNA: TGTGCCAGCAGTACTAGGACAGGCGGTGCCGGGGAGCTGTTTTTT; CDR3 protein: CASSTRTGGAGELFF
D gene: -; J gene: TRBJ1-4; clone size: -; V gene: TRBV4-1; CDR3 DNA: TGCGCCAGCAGCCCCCGACCAGAGCTTAATAATGAAAAACTGTTTTTT; CDR3 protein: CASSPRPELNNEKLFF
D gene: -; J gene: TRBJ2-1; clone size: once; V gene: TRBV18; CDR3 DNA: TGTGCCAGCTCACCACCTTCTAGCACGGGTGAGCAGTTCTTC; CDR3 protein: CASSPPSSTGEQFF
D gene: -; J gene: TRBJ1-2; clone size: once; V gene: TRBV6-5; CDR3 DNA: TGTGCCAGCAGCCCAGGGGTAAACTATGGCTACACCTTC; CDR3 protein: CASSPGVNYGYTF
D gene: -; J gene: TRBJ1-2; clone size: -; V gene: TRBV6-5; CDR3 DNA: TGTGCCAGCAGTTACTCGAAGGGTAACTATGGCTACACCTTC; CDR3 protein: CASSYSKGNYGYTF
D gene: TRBD1; J gene: TRBJ2-7; clone size: once; V gene: TRBV5-8; CDR3 DNA: TGTGCCAGCAGCTCCCAGGCGGGACAGGGAGAGCAGTACTTC; CDR3 protein: CASSSQAGQGEQYF
D gene: TRBD1; J gene: TRBJ1-6; clone size: -; V gene: TRBV28; CDR3 DNA: TGTGCCAGCAAAATCCCGACAGGGACAAATTCACCCCTCCACTTT; CDR3 protein: CASKIPTGTNSPLHF
D gene: TRBD1; J gene: TRBJ2-5; clone size: few; V gene: TRBV3-1/TRBV3-2; CDR3 DNA: TGTGCCAGCAGCCATAGGGACAGTACAGAAGACGCCCAGTACTTC; CDR3 protein: CASSHRDSTEDAQYF